The present entry profiles one T cell receptor beta chain with its context. Its antigen is still unknown. V lost 8 bases to trimming and J lost 5 bases, with 15 bases between them. The CDR3 loop spans 13 amino acids. Germline loops: CDR1 ENHRY, CDR2 SYGVKD. Preparing the TCRbeta library involved the use of unique molecular identifiers. TCRdb analysed the PCR reads with MiXCR anew, one entry per CDR3 protein. This table has about 200,000 distinct CDR3 sequences, more than 15% appearing once. These data belong to a study of T-cell reconstitution after alpha-beta-depleted transplantation in children. Study observations and caveats: One year post-transplant, T-cell counts and diversity were largely derived from T cells produced anew. Surviving recipient cells, namely T cells and thymic progenitors, were the source of high day-60 TCRbeta diversity in some patients.

The chain links TRBV10-3 to TRBJ1-1; D is uncertain. The material sequenced was PBMCs, mostly from graft donor cells, taken 360 days after TCRalphabeta/CD19-depleted stem cell transplant. This clonotype was sampled from a male patient aged 2-9 years who had a stem cell transplant for acute lymphoblastic leukemia, so the T cells may come from the graft donor. Here the CDR3 reads CAIGLDARTEAFF. CDR3 sequence (DNA): TGTGCCATCGGATTAGATGCGAGGACTGAAGCTTTCTTT.